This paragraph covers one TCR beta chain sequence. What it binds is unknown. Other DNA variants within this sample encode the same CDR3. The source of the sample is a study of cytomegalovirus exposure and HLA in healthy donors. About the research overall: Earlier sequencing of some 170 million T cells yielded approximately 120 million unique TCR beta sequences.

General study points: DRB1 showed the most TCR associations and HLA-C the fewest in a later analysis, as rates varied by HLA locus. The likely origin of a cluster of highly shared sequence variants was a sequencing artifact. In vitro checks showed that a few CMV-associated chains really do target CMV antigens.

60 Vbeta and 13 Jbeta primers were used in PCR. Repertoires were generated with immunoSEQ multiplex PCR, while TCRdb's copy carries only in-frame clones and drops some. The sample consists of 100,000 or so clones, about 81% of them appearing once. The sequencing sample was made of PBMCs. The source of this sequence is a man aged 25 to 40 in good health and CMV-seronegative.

In DNA form, the CDR3 reads TGCGCCAGCAGGGGACAGGCTCAACCGTTCTACGAGCAGTACTTC. Its protein is CASRGQAQPFYEQYF. V is TRBV5-1 and J is TRBJ2-7; 8 bases map to TRBD1. The CDR3 runs 15 residues. The V gene end was trimmed by 5 bases and the J gene end by 3 bases; junction bases not matched to a gene: 10. Germline lookup yields CDR1 SGHRS and CDR2 YFSETQ.